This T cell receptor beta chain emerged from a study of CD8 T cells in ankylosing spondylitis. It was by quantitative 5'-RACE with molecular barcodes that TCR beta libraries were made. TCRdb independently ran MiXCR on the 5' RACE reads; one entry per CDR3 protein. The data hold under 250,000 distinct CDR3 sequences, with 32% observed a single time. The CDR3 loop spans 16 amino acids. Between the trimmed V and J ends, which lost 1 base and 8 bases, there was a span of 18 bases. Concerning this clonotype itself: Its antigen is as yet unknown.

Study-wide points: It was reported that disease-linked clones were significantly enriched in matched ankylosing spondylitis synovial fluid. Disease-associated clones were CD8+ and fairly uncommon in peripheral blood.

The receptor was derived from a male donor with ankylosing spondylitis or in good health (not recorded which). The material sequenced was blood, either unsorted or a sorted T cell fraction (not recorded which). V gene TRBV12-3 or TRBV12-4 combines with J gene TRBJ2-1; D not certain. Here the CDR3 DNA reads TGTGCCAGCAGTTTAGTGGAACCCCCGTTAAGCCATGAGCAGTTCTTC. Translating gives CASSLVEPPLSHEQFF.